This is a list of T cell receptor beta chains from one sample in a study of blood T cell repertoires in COVID-19. Generated by immunoSEQ multiplex PCR, the TCRdb table keeps only in-frame clones and is missing some. The sample has a few hundred thousand clones; approximately 90% are singletons. The source material was peripheral blood. Every receptor here comes from a man aged 25 to 40 with acute or convalescent COVID-19. CDR3s leave out the opening cysteine and the closing phenylalanine or tryptophan.

>TRBV5-1|TRBJ2-5
ASSLARRGYQETQY
>TRBV12-5|TRBJ1-6
ASGFGRVTNSPLH
>TRBV11-3|TRBJ2-5
ASSPDRTQETQY
>TRBV18|TRBJ2-7
ASSTGYEQY
>TRBV7-8|TRBJ1-6
ASSFGETGSPLH
>TRBV5-4|TRBJ2-1
ASEGQGYNEQF
>TRBV5-1|TRBJ2-7
ASSPQGNYEQY
>TRBV18|TRBJ1-5
ASSVSTGNSNQPQH
>TRBV30|TRBJ2-3
AWSVNVLLRGDTQY
>TRBV18|TRBJ1-4
ASSPPGREKLF
>TRBV2|TRBJ2-2
ASSAPVTGELF
>TRBV5-4|TRBJ2-7
ASSSPAGASYEQY
>TRBV3-1/TRBV3-2|TRBJ2-3
ASSRLPTFSGVDTDTQY
>TRBV10-3|TRBJ1-2
AISALGGAGYGYT
>TRBV2|TRBJ1-1
ASSRMTGRTEAF
>TRBV27|TRBJ1-1
ASSFSGPNTEAF
>TRBV19|TRBJ1-1
ASSTGQGGTEAF
>TRBV28|TRBJ1-2
ASRVPGQGTYGYT